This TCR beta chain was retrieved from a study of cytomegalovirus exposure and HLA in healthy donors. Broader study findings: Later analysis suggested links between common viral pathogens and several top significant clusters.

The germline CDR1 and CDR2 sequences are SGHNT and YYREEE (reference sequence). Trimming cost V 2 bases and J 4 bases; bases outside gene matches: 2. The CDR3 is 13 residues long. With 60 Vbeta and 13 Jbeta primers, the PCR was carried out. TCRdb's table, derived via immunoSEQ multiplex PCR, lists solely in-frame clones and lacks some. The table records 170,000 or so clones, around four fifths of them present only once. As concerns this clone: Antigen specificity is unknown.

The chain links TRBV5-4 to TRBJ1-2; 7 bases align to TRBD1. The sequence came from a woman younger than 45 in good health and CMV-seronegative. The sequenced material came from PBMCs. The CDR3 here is CASSLGTAYGYTF. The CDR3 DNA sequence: TGTGCCAGCAGCTTAGGGACAGCCTATGGCTACACCTTC.